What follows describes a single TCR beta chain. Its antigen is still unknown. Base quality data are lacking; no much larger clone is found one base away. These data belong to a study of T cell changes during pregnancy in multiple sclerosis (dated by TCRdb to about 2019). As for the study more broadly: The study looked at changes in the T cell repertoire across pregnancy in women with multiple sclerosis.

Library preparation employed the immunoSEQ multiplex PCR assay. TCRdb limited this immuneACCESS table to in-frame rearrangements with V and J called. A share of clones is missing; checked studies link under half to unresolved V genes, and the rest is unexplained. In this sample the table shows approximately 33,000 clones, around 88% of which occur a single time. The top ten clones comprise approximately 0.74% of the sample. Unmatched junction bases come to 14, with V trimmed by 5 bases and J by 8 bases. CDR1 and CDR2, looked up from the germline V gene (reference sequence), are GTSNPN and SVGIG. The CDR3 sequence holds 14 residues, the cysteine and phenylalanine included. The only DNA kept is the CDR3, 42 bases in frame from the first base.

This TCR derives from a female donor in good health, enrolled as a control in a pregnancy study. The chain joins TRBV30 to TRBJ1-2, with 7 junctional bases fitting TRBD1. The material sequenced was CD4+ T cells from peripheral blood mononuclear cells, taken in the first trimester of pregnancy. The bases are TGTGCCTGGGCGGAAGGGTGGCAGGGGGGAGGCTACACCTTC. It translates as CAWAEGWQGGGYTF.